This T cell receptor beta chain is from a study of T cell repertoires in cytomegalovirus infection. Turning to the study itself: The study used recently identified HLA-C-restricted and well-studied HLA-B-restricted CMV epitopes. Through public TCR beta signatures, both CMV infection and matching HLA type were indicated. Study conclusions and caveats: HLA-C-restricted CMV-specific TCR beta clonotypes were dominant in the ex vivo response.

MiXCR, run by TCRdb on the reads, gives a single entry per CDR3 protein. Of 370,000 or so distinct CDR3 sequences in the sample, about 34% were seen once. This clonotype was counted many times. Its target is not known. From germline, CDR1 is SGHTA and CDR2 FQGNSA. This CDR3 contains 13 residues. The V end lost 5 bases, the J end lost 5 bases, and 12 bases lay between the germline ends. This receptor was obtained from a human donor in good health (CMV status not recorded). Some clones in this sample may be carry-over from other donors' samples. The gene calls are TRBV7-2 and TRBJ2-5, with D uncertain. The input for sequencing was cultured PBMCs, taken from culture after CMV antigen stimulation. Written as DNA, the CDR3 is TGTGCCAGCAGCCTCGCGGTTCAGGAGACCCAGTACTTC. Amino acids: CASSLAVQETQYF.